The 8 T cell receptor beta chains reported below all come from one sample, sequenced in a study of radiotherapy plus CTLA-4 blockade in lung cancer. Sequenced by immunoSEQ multiplex PCR; TCRdb stores in-frame clones only, minus some. The sample yields roughly 85,000 clones, around 87% seen once. The sample consisted of peripheral blood, taken from a patient treated with radiotherapy plus ipilimumab. These TCRs come from a human donor with non-small cell lung cancer that progressed on radiotherapy plus ipilimumab.

The chain links TRBV27 to TRBJ1-2; 9 positions match TRBD1. This CDR3 is 15 amino acids long. Trimming cost V 6 bases and J 4 bases; bases outside gene matches: 9. Germline V gives CDR1 MNHEY, CDR2 SMNVEV (reference sequence). CDR3 in DNA: TGTGCCAGCAGCCGTGCAGGGACAGGGACCTATGGCTACACCTTC. Translated: CASSRAGTGTYGYTF.

The chain recombines TRBV5-1 with TRBJ1-4; D not certain. V lost 4 bases to trimming and J lost 8 bases, with 27 bases between them. Germline V CDR1 and CDR2: SGHRS, YFSETQ. This CDR3 is 18 amino acids long. The CDR3 sequence is CASSLGLGRELTGEKLFF. The CDR3, as DNA: TGCGCCAGCAGCCTCGGTTTAGGGCGTGAGTTAACGGGGGAAAAACTGTTTTTT.

In this sample, this clone turned up a few times. J is TRBJ2-3 and V is TRBV27; a possible D gene is TRBD1 (6 bases). This CDR3 is 14 amino acids long. CDR1 is MNHEY, CDR2 SMNVEV, per germline (reference sequence). The V gene lost 2 bases and the J gene lost 0 bases, with 6 bases spanning the gap. The DNA of the CDR3 is TGTGCCAGCAGTTTAGACAGGAGCACAGATACGCAGTATTTT. This translates into CASSLDRSTDTQYF.

The CDR3 protein is CAASFNTGELFF. The DNA of the CDR3 is TGTGCCGCATCATTTAACACCGGGGAGCTGTTTTTT. The rearrangement links TRBV10-3 to TRBJ2-2; D unclear. CDR3 length equals 12 residues. V lost 11 bases, J lost 2 bases, and 9 bases lay in between. Germline CDR1 and CDR2: ENHRY and SYGVKD.

The chain joins TRBV11-3 to TRBJ2-3; TRBD2 aligns across 14 bases. Per germline, CDR1 SGHNT and CDR2 YENEEA. V lost 5 bases, J lost 2 bases, and 6 bases stayed unmatched. The CDR3 is 17 amino acids. The CDR3 loop reads CASSPRTSGGSTDTQYF. The CDR3, as DNA: TGTGCCAGCAGCCCTCGGACTAGCGGGGGGTCCACAGATACGCAGTATTTT.

This CDR3 is CASSSSGLVYNEQFF. The CDR3 bases are TGTGCCAGCAGTTCCTCGGGACTAGTATACAATGAGCAGTTCTTC. This chain connects TRBV6-6 to TRBJ2-1; TRBD2 agrees at 8 bases. The V segment lost 4 bases and the J segment 4 bases; nucleotides outside the gene matches: 6. This CDR3 contains 15 residues. Germline lookup yields CDR1 MNHNY and CDR2 SVGAGI (reference sequence).

The chain is built from TRBV14 and TRBJ1-6, with D unclear. Germline V gene data show CDR1 as SGHDN and CDR2 as FVKESK. This CDR3 has 13 amino acids. V lost 0 bases and J 9 bases, leaving 6 bases between the germline ends. CDR3 nucleotides: TGTGCCAGCAGCCAAGAGGCGTTTTCACCCCTCCACTTT. As protein: CASSQEAFSPLHF.

V and J are TRBV19 and TRBJ2-2; the D call may be TRBD1 or TRBD2 (6 bases each). Germline V lookup: CDR1 LNHDA, CDR2 SQIVND (reference sequence). The CDR3 covers 17 residues. V was pared by 4 bases and J by 0 bases, with 15 bases between. The CDR3 sequence: CASSRRRGDANTGELFF. For the CDR3, the DNA is TGTGCCAGTAGTAGACGGAGGGGGGACGCGAACACCGGGGAGCTGTTTTTT.